The sequence of this TCR beta chain was determined in a study of cytomegalovirus exposure and HLA in healthy donors. Study-level findings and limits: Several of the most significant clusters appeared linked to common viral pathogens, based on a later analysis. TCR beta V segments were, for the most part, productive about 87% or about 30% of the time in an earlier analysis.

A remark on this clone: Its antigen is currently unknown.

PCR was performed using 60 Vbeta and 13 Jbeta primers. Clones were read by immunoSEQ multiplex PCR, and TCRdb kept only the in-frame ones, dropping some. The sample consists of about 67,000 clones, roughly nine tenths of them appearing once. V lost 5 bases, J lost 6 bases, and 10 bases stayed unmatched. This CDR3 is 15 amino acids long. CDR1 is SGHVS and CDR2 is FQNEAQ in the germline V gene. This TCR was recovered from a woman aged 30 to 39 in good health and CMV-seropositive. V is TRBV7-8 and J is TRBJ2-1, with 7 bases that match TRBD2. What was sequenced was PBMCs. CDR3 sequence: CASSNPRTSPNEQFF. CDR3 sequence (DNA): TGTGCCAGCAGCAACCCCAGGACTAGTCCCAATGAGCAGTTCTTC.